This TCR beta chain was found in a study of blood T cell repertoires in COVID-19. Whole-study context: From the United States, Italy and Spain came samples of acute and convalescent COVID-19. The analysed material was cDNA or gDNA that came from T cells, B-cell-depleted T cells, or PBMCs.

This clone came up once. As originally analysed: Counts of nucleated cells, estimated from reference gene primer amplification, were obtained. Libraries were prepared by immunoSEQ multiplex PCR; TCRdb keeps only in-frame clonotypes and omits some of them. V and J calls and clone size come straight from that table; D and trimming were deduced from the DNA. The sample includes about 160,000 clones, approximately 84% seen only once; the top ten take around 2.1%. Unmatched junction bases numbered 9, after V lost 0 bases and J lost 4 bases. The CDR3 has 17 amino acids. Germline assignment: CDR1 SGDLS and CDR2 YYNGEE.

What was sequenced was peripheral blood. The sequence was collected from a man between 65 and 80 years old with acute or convalescent COVID-19. The chain carries TRBV9 and TRBJ2-5; 10 nucleotides match TRBD1. CDR3 amino acids: CASSVGAGQGVPETQYF. The CDR3 nucleotides read TGTGCCAGCAGCGTAGGCGCAGGACAGGGGGTCCCAGAGACCCAGTACTTC.